This T cell receptor (beta chain) was captured in a study of identical twins. TCRdb independently ran MiXCR on the 5' RACE reads; one entry per CDR3 protein. The sample includes about 490,000 distinct CDR3 sequences, roughly 15% of them seen just once. J lost 4 bases, V lost 2 bases, and 9 bases had no gene match. The CDR3 spans 16 residues. Germline-derived CDR1 and CDR2 are MNHNS and SASEGT. The same data also contributed to another study, on yellow fever vaccine responses in identical twins.

The sample consisted of CD4+ T cells sorted from blood. This sequence was found in a woman under 30 in good health. V is TRBV6-1 and J is TRBJ2-3; TRBD2 aligns across 7 bases. The CDR3 spells CASSENAVRGADTQYF. The DNA for the CDR3 is TGTGCCAGCAGTGAAAACGCTGTTCGGGGGGCAGATACGCAGTATTTT.